These 8 T cell receptor beta chains came from one sample sequenced in a study of cytomegalovirus exposure and HLA in healthy donors. It was with 60 Vbeta and 13 Jbeta primers that the PCR ran. Produced via immunoSEQ multiplex PCR; TCRdb's table is partial and in-frame only. The sample shows 150,000 to 200,000 clones, 85% to 90% of them seen only once. The sample comprised PBMCs. The receptor set was obtained from a woman aged 18-35 years in good health and CMV-seronegative.

The V gene is TRBV18, the J gene TRBJ1-3; 9 positions agree with TRBD1. Looked up from germline, CDR1 is KGHSH and CDR2 is LQKENI. The CDR3 loop spans 18 amino acids. V was pared by 1 base and J by 2 bases, with 9 bases of the junction left unmatched. The chain's CDR3 is CASSPLRDRGSTGNTIYF. The CDR3 DNA reads TGTGCCAGCTCACCACTTCGTGACAGGGGGTCTACTGGAAACACCATATATTTT.

The rearrangement joins TRBV30 to TRBJ2-5; D is possibly TRBD1 (5 bases). The J call may be wrong; the DNA end is better matched by TRBJ2-7. The germline V gene encodes CDR1 GTSNPN and CDR2 SVGIG (reference sequence). The CDR3 runs to 11 residues. The DNA for the CDR3 is TGTGCCTTTCAGGGCTCCTACGAGCAGTACTTC. It codes for CAFQGSYEQYF.

The chain has TRBV10-3 and TRBJ1-2, with a tentative D call TRBD1 (5 bases). V lost 0 bases to trimming and J lost 2 bases, with 10 bases between them. CDR3 size: 15 residues. CDR1 and CDR2 (germline): ENHRY, SYGVKD. The CDR3 loop reads CAISESSGPNYGYTF. Written as DNA, the CDR3 is TGTGCCATCAGTGAGTCCTCAGGGCCAAACTATGGCTACACCTTC.

The rearrangement links TRBV7-8 to TRBJ1-5; 8 nucleotides line up with TRBD1. The CDR3 extends over 16 amino acids. The J segment lost 1 base and the V segment lost 5 bases, leaving 7 bases of the junction unmatched. Germline lookup yields CDR1 SGHVS and CDR2 FQNEAQ. CDR3 coding DNA: TGTGCCAGCAGCCCCGGGACAGGCGACAGCAATCAGCCCCAGCATTTT. Translation: CASSPGTGDSNQPQHF.

V and J are TRBV19 and TRBJ1-2; 9 bases agree with TRBD1. Germline V CDR1 and CDR2: LNHDA, SQIVND (reference sequence). The CDR3 has 13 residues. Trimming at V came to 6 bases and at J to 3 bases, leaving 2 bases not matched to a gene. CDR3 DNA sequence: TGTGCCAGTAGCTGGACAGGGGACTATGGCTACACCTTC. Amino acids: CASSWTGDYGYTF.

A note on this clone: An end of the junction differs from the germline gene, which may be a read error. The chain uses TRBV7-7 and TRBJ2-6; 8 bases align to TRBD1. CDR1 is SSHAT, CDR2 FNYEAQ, per germline (reference sequence). The CDR3 has 17 residues. CDR3 protein: CASSVSQGAPGANVLTF. In nucleotides, the CDR3 is TGTGCTAGCAGCGTATCCCAGGGGGCGCCCGGGGCCAACGTCCTGACTTTC.

The chain links TRBV9 to TRBJ1-3; D unresolved. The CDR3 covers 12 residues. V was trimmed by 3 bases and J by 3 bases, leaving 4 bases between them. The germline gives CDR1 SGDLS, CDR2 YYNGEE. DNA of the CDR3: TGTGCCAGCAGCGACTTTGGAAACACCATATATTTT. It yields the protein CASSDFGNTIYF.

The rearrangement joins TRBV10-3 to TRBJ2-1; D possibly corresponds to TRBD2 (7 bases). The CDR3 totals 15 residues. Per the germline V gene, CDR1 is ENHRY and CDR2 is SYGVKD. V lost 5 bases and J lost 4, with 15 bases in between. For the CDR3, the DNA is TGTGCCATCAGTTACGGGGGGCAGGAGTACAATGAGCAGTTCTTC. It translates to CAISYGGQEYNEQFF.